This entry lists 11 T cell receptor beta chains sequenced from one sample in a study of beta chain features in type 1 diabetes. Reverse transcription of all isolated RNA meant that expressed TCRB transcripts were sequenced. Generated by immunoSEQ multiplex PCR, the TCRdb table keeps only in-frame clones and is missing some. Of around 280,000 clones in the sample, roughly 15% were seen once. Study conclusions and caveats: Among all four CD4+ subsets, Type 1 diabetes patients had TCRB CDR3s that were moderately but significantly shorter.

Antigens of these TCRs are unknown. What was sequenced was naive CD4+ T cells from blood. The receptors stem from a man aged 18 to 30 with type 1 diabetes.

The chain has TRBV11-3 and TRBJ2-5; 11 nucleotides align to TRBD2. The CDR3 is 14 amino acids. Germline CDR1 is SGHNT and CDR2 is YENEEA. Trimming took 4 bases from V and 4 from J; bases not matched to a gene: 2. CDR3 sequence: CASSSGTSGETQYF. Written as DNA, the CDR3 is TGTGCCAGCAGCTCCGGGACTAGCGGAGAGACCCAGTACTTC.

For the CDR3, the DNA is TGCAGCGTTGCGGGACAGGGGGGGCAGTACTTC. It translates to CSVAGQGGQYF. The V and J genes are TRBV29-1 and TRBJ2-7; 11 positions match TRBD1. Trimming took 4 bases from V and 9 from J; bases not matched to a gene: 2. The germline CDR1 and CDR2 sequences are SQVTM and ANQGSEA. The CDR3 extends over 11 amino acids.

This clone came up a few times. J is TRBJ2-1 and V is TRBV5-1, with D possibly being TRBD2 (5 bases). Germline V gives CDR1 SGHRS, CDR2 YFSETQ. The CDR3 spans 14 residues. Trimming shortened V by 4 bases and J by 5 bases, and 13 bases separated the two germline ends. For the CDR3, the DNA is TGCGCCAGCAGCCTCTCGGGAACTCACAATGAGCAGTTCTTC. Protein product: CASSLSGTHNEQFF.

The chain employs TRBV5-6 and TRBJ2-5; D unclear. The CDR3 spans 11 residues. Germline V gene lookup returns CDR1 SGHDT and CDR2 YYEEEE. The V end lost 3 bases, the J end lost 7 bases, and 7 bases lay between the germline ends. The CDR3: CASSSSGTQYF. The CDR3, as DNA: TGTGCCAGCAGCTCCAGTGGGACCCAGTACTTC.

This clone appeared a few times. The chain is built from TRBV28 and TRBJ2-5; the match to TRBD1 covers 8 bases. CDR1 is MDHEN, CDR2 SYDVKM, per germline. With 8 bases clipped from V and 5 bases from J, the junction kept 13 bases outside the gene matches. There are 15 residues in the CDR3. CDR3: CASADQGALGETQYF. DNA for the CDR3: TGTGCCAGCGCTGATCAGGGGGCTCTTGGGGAGACCCAGTACTTC.

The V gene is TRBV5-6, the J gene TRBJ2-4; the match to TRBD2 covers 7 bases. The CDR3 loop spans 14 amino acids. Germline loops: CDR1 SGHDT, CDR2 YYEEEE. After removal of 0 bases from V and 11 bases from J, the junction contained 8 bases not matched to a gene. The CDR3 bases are TGTGCCAGCAGCTTGGCTGGGACTACCGGAGTTCAGTACTTC. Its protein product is CASSLAGTTGVQYF. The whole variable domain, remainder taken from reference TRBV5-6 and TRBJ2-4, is DAGVTQSPTHLIKTRGQQVTLRCSPKSGHDTVSWYQQALGQGPQFIFQYYEEEERQRGNFPDRFSGHQFPNYSSELNVNALLLGDSALYLCASSLAGTTGVQYFGAGTRLSVL.

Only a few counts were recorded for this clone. CDR3 bases: TGTGCCAGCAGGATGTCGAGGTTAGGTGAGCAGTTCTTC. The encoded protein is CASRMSRLGEQFF. This chain joins TRBV2 and TRBJ2-1, with unresolved D. The V gene's germline CDR1 is SNHLY and CDR2 FYNNEI. This CDR3 has 13 residues. V shed 6 bases and J shed 9 bases, with 15 bases lying between them.

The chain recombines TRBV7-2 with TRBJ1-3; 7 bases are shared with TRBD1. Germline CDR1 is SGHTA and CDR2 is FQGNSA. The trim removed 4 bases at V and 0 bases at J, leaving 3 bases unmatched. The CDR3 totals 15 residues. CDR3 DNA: TGTGCCAGCAGCTCGACAGGGTACTCTGGAAACACCATATATTTT. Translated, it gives CASSSTGYSGNTIYF.

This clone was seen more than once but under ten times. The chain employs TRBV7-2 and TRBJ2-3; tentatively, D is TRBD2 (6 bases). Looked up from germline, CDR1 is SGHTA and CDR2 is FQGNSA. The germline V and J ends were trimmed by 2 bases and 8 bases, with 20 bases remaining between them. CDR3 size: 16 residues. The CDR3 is CASSLIQRRGIGTQYF. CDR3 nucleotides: TGTGCCAGCAGCTTAATCCAGCGGAGGGGCATCGGTACGCAGTATTTT.

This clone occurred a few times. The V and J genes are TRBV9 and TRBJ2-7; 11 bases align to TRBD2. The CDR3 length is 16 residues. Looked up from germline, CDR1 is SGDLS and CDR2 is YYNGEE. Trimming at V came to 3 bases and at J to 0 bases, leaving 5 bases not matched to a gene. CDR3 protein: CASSGGLAEASYEQYF. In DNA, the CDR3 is TGTGCCAGCAGCGGGGGACTAGCGGAGGCCTCCTACGAGCAGTACTTC.

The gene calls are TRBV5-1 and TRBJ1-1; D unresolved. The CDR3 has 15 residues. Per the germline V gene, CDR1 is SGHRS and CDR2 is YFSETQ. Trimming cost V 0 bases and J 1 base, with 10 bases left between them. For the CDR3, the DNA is TGCGCCAGCAGCTTGGAATTGCCCGGGAACACTGAAGCTTTCTTT. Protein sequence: CASSLELPGNTEAFF.